This TCR beta chain was recovered during a study of spatial heterogeneity in lung cancer. On the study more broadly: Sequencing consistently turned up more beta-chain sequences than alpha-chain sequences.

TCRdb re-called the 5' RACE reads through MiXCR, storing one row per CDR3 protein. The sample carries over 90,000 distinct CDR3 sequences, approximately 8.6% recorded once. The germline V gene has CDR1 SGHRS and CDR2 YFSETQ. This CDR3 is 15 amino acids long. V was clipped by 4 bases and J by 0 bases, with 10 bases between them. Indicated time point: sample taken at primary tumor resection. The sequenced material consisted of unsorted whole RNA from tumor, nontumor lung or frozen PBMC. The material was PBMCs, obtained at surgery. This receptor was identified in a male donor with early-stage non-small cell lung cancer. The genes are TRBV5-1 and TRBJ2-2, with D possibly TRBD1 on 5 matching bases. CDR3 protein: CASSLVGANTGELFF. The CDR3 nucleotides read TGCGCCAGCAGCCTGGTAGGGGCGAACACCGGGGAGCTGTTTTTT.